The present T cell receptor (beta chain) was sequenced within a study of cytomegalovirus exposure and HLA in healthy donors. PCR involved 60 Vbeta and 13 Jbeta primers. In the original workflow: In a later analysis, the count reached about 80 million unique TCR beta chains, with approximately 11 million shared. TCRdb keeps only in-frame clones here, not all; method: immunoSEQ multiplex PCR. That table furnishes V, J and clone size, whereas the DNA furnished D and trimming. The sample includes approximately 210,000 clones, about 81% seen only once; the top ten take roughly 6%. The V and J ends lost 4 bases and 0 bases respectively, with 10 bases between them. This CDR3 is 15 amino acids long. Germline V gives CDR1 MNHEY, CDR2 SMNVEV (reference sequence).

The source material was PBMCs. This sequence was found in a man aged 35-49 years in good health and CMV-seropositive. The chain has TRBV27 and TRBJ1-5, with D maybe TRBD1 (5 bases). The CDR3: CASSWAGGSNQPQHF. In DNA, the CDR3 is TGTGCCAGCAGTTGGGCCGGGGGTAGCAATCAGCCCCAGCATTTT.